This T cell receptor (beta chain) derives from a study of Tregs in tolerant kidney transplant recipients. Whole-study findings and limits: Findings come from small patient numbers and require larger validation. The most relevant donor-specific Treg TCRbeta repertoire apparently came from expansion with activated donor B cells. No direct test of biological reproducibility was done here.

The method was immunoSEQ multiplex PCR; TCRdb's version includes in-frame clones alone and lacks a portion of them. This sample has approximately 43,000 clones, with less than 95% found just once. Before regulatory T cell sorting, thawed PBMCs rested overnight at 37°C in 200 IU/ml IL-2. V trimming: 7 bases; J trimming: 11 bases; junction bases outside the gene matches: 10. The V gene's germline CDR1 is SNHLY and CDR2 FYNNEI. This CDR3 spans 12 amino acids. Regarding this clone: Antigen specificity is unknown.

Sequencing used Tregs from blood. The rearrangement uses TRBV2 and TRBJ2-5; 7 nucleotides match TRBD2. This sequence was found in a human donor in good health. The CDR3 DNA reads as TGTGCCAGCACCAGCGGGGCGCTACCGCAGTACTTC. It encodes CASTSGALPQYF.